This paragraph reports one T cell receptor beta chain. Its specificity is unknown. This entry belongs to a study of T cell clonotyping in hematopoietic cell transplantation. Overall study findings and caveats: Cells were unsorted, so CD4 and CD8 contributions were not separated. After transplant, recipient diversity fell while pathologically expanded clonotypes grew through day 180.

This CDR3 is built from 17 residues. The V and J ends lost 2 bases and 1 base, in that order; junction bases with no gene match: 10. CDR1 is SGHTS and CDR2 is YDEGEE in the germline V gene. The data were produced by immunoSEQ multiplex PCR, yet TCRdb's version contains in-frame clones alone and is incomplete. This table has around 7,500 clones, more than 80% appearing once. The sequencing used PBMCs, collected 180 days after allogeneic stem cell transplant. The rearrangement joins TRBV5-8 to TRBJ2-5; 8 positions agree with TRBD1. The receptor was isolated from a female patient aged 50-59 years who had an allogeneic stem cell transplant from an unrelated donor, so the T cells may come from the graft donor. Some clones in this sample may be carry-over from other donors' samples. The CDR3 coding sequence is TGTGCCAGCAGCTTAGGATGGGGACAGGCTTTCCAAGAGACCCAGTACTTC. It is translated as CASSLGWGQAFQETQYF. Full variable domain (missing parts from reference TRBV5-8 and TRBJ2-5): EAGVTQSPTHLIKTRGQQATLRCSPISGHTSVYWYQQALGLGLQFLLWYDEGEERNRGNFPPRFSGRQFPNYSSELNVNALELEDSALYLCASSLGWGQAFQETQYFGPGTRLLVL.